Listed here are 20 T cell receptor beta chains from one sample, sequenced in a study of response to subunit inactivated influenza vaccine. TCRdb processed the RT-PCR reads anew with MiXCR; each CDR3 protein has one entry. The sample consists of roughly 500,000 distinct CDR3 sequences, 16% of them appearing once. This specimen was CD4+ T cells sorted from PBMCs, taken around 25 months after vaccination. Receptor source: a man between 50 and 75 years old who received an inactivated influenza vaccine.

The rearrangement links TRBV11-1 to TRBJ2-5; TRBD2 matches at 11 bases. The germline CDR1 and CDR2 sequences are SGHAT and FQDESV (reference sequence). This CDR3 spans 20 amino acids. V shed 3 bases and J 4 bases; nucleotides not matched to a gene: 19. CDR3 region: CASSFYRGLAAPERVETQYF. The CDR3, as DNA: TGTGCCAGCAGCTTTTATAGGGGACTAGCGGCTCCAGAGAGGGTAGAGACCCAGTACTTC.

This chain links TRBV20-1 with TRBJ2-5; tentatively, D is TRBD1 (6 bases). This CDR3 region has 13 residues. Germline CDR1 is DFQATT and CDR2 is SNEGSKA (reference sequence). Trimming shortened V by 6 bases and J by 4 bases, and 15 bases separated the two germline ends. DNA of the CDR3: TGCAGTGCCCCGGACAGACTGGGAGAGACCCAGTACTTC. This sequence encodes CSAPDRLGETQYF.

Only a few counts were recorded for this clonotype. V gene TRBV6-2 or TRBV6-3 combines with J gene TRBJ1-2, with TRBD1 as a possible D gene (6 bases). The CDR3 length is 14 residues. V shed 2 bases and J shed 4 bases, with 11 bases lying between them. Germline V gives CDR1 MNHEY, CDR2 SVGEGT. The CDR3 sequence: CASSYVRGSYGYTF. In nucleotides, the CDR3 is TGTGCCAGCAGTTACGTCAGGGGAAGCTATGGCTACACCTTC.

The V and J genes are TRBV18 and TRBJ2-4, with a possible D match to TRBD2 (5 bases). V was clipped by 4 bases and J by 1 base, with 20 bases between them. The CDR3 is 18 amino acids. In germline, CDR1 is KGHSH, CDR2 LQKENI. The CDR3 loop is CASSLTDGGFLAKNIQYF. The CDR3 region has the DNA TGTGCCAGCTCACTAACCGACGGAGGTTTTTTGGCCAAAAACATTCAGTACTTC.

The V gene is TRBV6-2 or TRBV6-3, the J gene TRBJ2-3; D ambiguous. V gave up 7 bases and J gave up 1 base, with 12 bases separating them. Per the germline V gene, CDR1 is MNHEY and CDR2 is SVGEGT. The CDR3 is 14 amino acids. The CDR3 DNA reads as TGTGCCAGCATGGAGACGTTGGGCACAGATACGCAGTATTTT. As protein: CASMETLGTDTQYF.

This clonotype was observed a handful of times. The V and J genes are TRBV12-3 or TRBV12-4 and TRBJ1-2; 8 nucleotides match TRBD1. V was pared by 7 bases and J by 7 bases, with 8 bases of the junction left unmatched. There are 13 residues in the CDR3. In DNA, the CDR3 is TGTGCCAGCACCATTCAGGGGGCCTTTGGCTACACCTTC. Translated, it gives CASTIQGAFGYTF.

This clonotype has a handful of counts. V and J are TRBV12-3 or TRBV12-4 and TRBJ2-4, with 9 bases aligning to TRBD1. The CDR3 runs 15 residues. V lost 5 bases to trimming and J lost 6 bases; unmatched junction nucleotides: 8. The CDR3 reads CASSPQGAFGNIQYF. The CDR3 nucleotides read TGTGCCAGCAGTCCACAGGGGGCGTTCGGAAACATTCAGTACTTC.

The chain links TRBV7-9 to TRBJ2-6; D gene unclear. V lost 5 bases, J lost 0 bases, and 8 bases lay in between. Germline V gene sequence: CDR1 SEHNR, CDR2 FQNEAQ (reference sequence). The CDR3 length is 15 residues. Here the CDR3 DNA reads TGTGCCAGCAGCGTCGGAGACTCTGGGGCCAACGTCCTGACTTTC. Amino acids: CASSVGDSGANVLTF.

This clonotype was seen ten or more times. J is TRBJ2-2 and V is TRBV12-3 or TRBV12-4, with TRBD1 matching 11 bases. The CDR3 runs 16 residues. The V and J ends lost 6 bases and 4 bases, in that order; junction bases with no gene match: 7. CDR3 amino acids: CASRLSGTGGTGELFF. CDR3 nucleotides: TGTGCCAGCAGACTCAGCGGGACAGGGGGCACCGGGGAGCTGTTTTTT.

This clonotype was observed a few times. The rearrangement uses TRBV6-5 and TRBJ1-5; TRBD1 might be the D (5 bases). The length of the CDR3 is 17 residues. Trimming stripped 4 bases from V and 4 bases from J, with 20 bases between. The germline V gene has CDR1 MNHEY and CDR2 SVGAGI. The chain's CDR3 is CASSLQTGPRGNQPQHF. The CDR3 coding sequence is TGTGCCAGCAGTTTACAAACCGGGCCTCGGGGGAATCAGCCCCAGCATTTT.

The V and J genes are TRBV4-1 and TRBJ1-6, with D possibly being TRBD1 (5 bases). Trimming took off 0 bases at V and 6 bases at J, with 18 bases between the two ends. From germline, CDR1 is MGHRA and CDR2 YSYEKL. This CDR3 is built from 18 residues. The CDR3 region is CASSQDSERGLGNSPLHF. CDR3 DNA: TGCGCCAGCAGCCAAGATTCGGAAAGGGGTCTTGGTAATTCACCCCTCCACTTT.

V and J are TRBV19 and TRBJ2-1; D could derive from TRBD1 or TRBD2 (5 bases each). The CDR3 sequence is 16 residues long. Germline CDR1 reads LNHDA; CDR2 reads SQIVND (reference sequence). V lost 5 bases, J lost 0 bases, and 14 bases lay in between. CDR3 region: CASSPGTISSYNEQFF. The CDR3 DNA reads TGTGCCAGTAGTCCCGGGACGATCAGCTCCTACAATGAGCAGTTCTTC.

The genes are TRBV14 and TRBJ2-1, with D maybe TRBD2 (5 bases). The CDR3 spans 13 residues. Germline V gene sequence: CDR1 SGHDN, CDR2 FVKESK. The germline V and J ends were trimmed by 4 bases and 10 bases, with 14 bases remaining between them. The CDR3 loop is CASSPVLLGEQFF. The CDR3 DNA sequence: TGTGCCAGCAGCCCAGTGTTACTAGGCGAGCAGTTCTTC.

This chain connects TRBV5-6 to TRBJ2-5; 9 bases are shared with TRBD1. This CDR3 comprises 14 residues. V lost 4 bases, J lost 3 bases, and 4 bases stayed unmatched. Germline V gives CDR1 SGHDT, CDR2 YYEEEE. The CDR3 loop reads CASSLWDREETQYF. The CDR3 DNA follows: TGTGCCAGCAGCCTATGGGACAGGGAAGAGACCCAGTACTTC.

The chain carries TRBV20-1 and TRBJ1-4; D possibly corresponds to TRBD1 (5 bases). CDR1 is DFQATT, CDR2 SNEGSKA, per germline (reference sequence). This CDR3 contains 14 residues. The ends were cut back, 3 bases at V and 2 bases at J, with 10 bases in the middle. The chain's CDR3 is CSARKGPTNEKLFF. The CDR3 nucleotides read TGCAGTGCTAGGAAGGGGCCCACTAATGAAAAACTGTTTTTT.

V usage is TRBV2 and J usage is TRBJ2-3, with a tentative D call TRBD2 (6 bases). The CDR3 has 15 residues. Germline CDR1 SNHLY, CDR2 FYNNEI. Trimming removed 4 bases from V and 0 bases from J, with 11 bases in between. In nucleotides, the CDR3 is TGTGCCAGCAGTGCCTCTAGCGCCAGCACAGATACGCAGTATTTT. Protein: CASSASSASTDTQYF.

This clonotype was detected only a few times. The chain joins TRBV5-1 to TRBJ2-5, with TRBD1 matching 8 bases. From germline, CDR1 is SGHRS and CDR2 YFSETQ. J lost 5 bases, V lost 1 base, and 13 bases had no gene match. This CDR3 has 17 amino acids. CDR3 DNA sequence: TGCGCCAGCAGCTTGCCTCCGATTCAGGGGGCCCGGGAGACCCAGTACTTC. This gives the protein CASSLPPIQGARETQYF.

In its sample, this clonotype was seen many times. The chain couples TRBV20-1 to TRBJ2-7; D is possibly TRBD1 or TRBD2 (6 bases each). V dropped 5 bases and J dropped 2 bases, with 16 bases sitting between them. Looked up from germline, CDR1 is DFQATT and CDR2 is SNEGSKA (reference sequence). CDR3 length: 14 amino acids. As DNA, the CDR3 is TGCAGTGCTCCGCGACGGGGGCAAACCTACGAGCAGTACTTC. This sequence encodes CSAPRRGQTYEQYF.

There are many counts of this clonotype. The V gene is TRBV29-1, the J gene TRBJ1-5; 8 bases map to TRBD1. The CDR3 totals 13 residues. Trimming cost V 4 bases and J 4 bases; bases outside gene matches: 3. Germline CDR1 is SQVTM and CDR2 is ANQGSEA. The CDR3 protein is CSVGQGLNQPQHF. Here the CDR3 DNA reads TGCAGCGTTGGACAGGGGTTAAATCAGCCCCAGCATTTT. The full variable domain, in which reference TRBV29-1 and TRBJ1-5 provide the parts outside the CDR3, is SAVISQKPSRDICQRGTSLTIQCQVDSQVTMMFWYRQQPGQSLTLIATANQGSEATYESGFVIDKFPISRPNLTFSTLTVSNMSPEDSSIYLCSVGQGLNQPQHFGDGTRLSIL.

A few counts support this clonotype. The chain is built from TRBV5-1 and TRBJ2-2; D might be TRBD1 or TRBD2, each matching 5 bases. The V end was cut by 4 bases, the J end by 3 bases, with 16 bases between. This CDR3 spans 16 amino acids. The germline V gene encodes CDR1 SGHRS and CDR2 YFSETQ. The CDR3 sequence: CASSLGLRGDTGELFF. CDR3 DNA sequence: TGCGCCAGCAGCCTGGGGTTGAGGGGTGACACCGGGGAGCTGTTTTTT.